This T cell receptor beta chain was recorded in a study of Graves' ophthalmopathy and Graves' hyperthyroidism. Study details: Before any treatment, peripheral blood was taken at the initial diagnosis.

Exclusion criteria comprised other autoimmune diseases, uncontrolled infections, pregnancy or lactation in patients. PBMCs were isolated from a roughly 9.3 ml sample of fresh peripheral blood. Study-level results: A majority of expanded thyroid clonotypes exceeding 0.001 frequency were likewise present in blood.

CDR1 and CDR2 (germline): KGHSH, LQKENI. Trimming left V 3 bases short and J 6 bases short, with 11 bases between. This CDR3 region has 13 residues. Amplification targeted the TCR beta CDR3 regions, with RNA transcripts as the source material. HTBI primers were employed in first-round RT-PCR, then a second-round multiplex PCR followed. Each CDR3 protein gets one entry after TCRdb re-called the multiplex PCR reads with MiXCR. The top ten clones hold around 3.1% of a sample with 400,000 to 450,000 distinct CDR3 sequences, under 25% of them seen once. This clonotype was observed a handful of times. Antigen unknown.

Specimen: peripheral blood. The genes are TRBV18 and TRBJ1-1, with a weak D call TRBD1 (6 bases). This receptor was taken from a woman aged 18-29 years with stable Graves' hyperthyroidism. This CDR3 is CASSPSGAPEAFF. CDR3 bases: TGTGCCAGCTCACCCTCGGGGGCCCCTGAAGCTTTCTTT.